A selection of T cell receptor beta chains follows, all from one sample in a study of blood T cell repertoires in COVID-19. Clones were read by immunoSEQ multiplex PCR, and TCRdb kept only the in-frame ones, dropping some. Of around 130,000 clones detected, roughly 83% appear once; the ten largest clones hold around 1.4%. The source material was peripheral blood. The receptors were gathered from a man in his sixties with acute or convalescent COVID-19. CDR3s include the opening cysteine and the closing phenylalanine or tryptophan. The size entry is marked missing in some rows and otherwise reads once, few, many or a size class.

v_call	clone_size	j_call	cdr3_aa
TRBV19	-	TRBJ1-5	CASSISRGNQPQHF
TRBV11-2	-	TRBJ2-7	CASSLDRTLSTEQYF
TRBV11-3	once	TRBJ2-7	CASSPRTSGDEQYF
TRBV7-9	-	TRBJ2-2	CASRLPRPSTGELFF
TRBV5-1	once	TRBJ2-2	CASSLAGAGGGTGELFF
TRBV9	-	TRBJ1-1	CASSARGRQDTEAFF
TRBV5-6	once	TRBJ2-1	CASEPGLEYNEQFF
TRBV4-1	-	TRBJ1-2	CASSLPTGTTYGYTF
TRBV9	-	TRBJ2-5	CASSVGSSGTGTQYF
TRBV5-6	few	TRBJ2-7	CASSFRGIGLSYEQYF
TRBV7-2	-	TRBJ2-5	CASSLGRRGETQYF
TRBV18	-	TRBJ1-1	CASSPFFSDTEAFF
TRBV19	-	TRBJ1-2	CASSITPSLVYRAYGYTF
TRBV6-2/TRBV6-3	-	TRBJ2-3	CASSYYYTDTQYF
TRBV19	-	TRBJ1-1	CASSLRRVGTEAFF
TRBV5-1	-	TRBJ1-1	CASSLVVGRRMNTEAFF
TRBV15	-	TRBJ2-5	CATSRDRGSQETQYF
TRBV5-1	-	TRBJ2-7	CASSFGTGNYEQYF
TRBV29-1	once	TRBJ1-6	CSGWEPGQGHNSPLHF
TRBV5-1	-	TRBJ2-7	CASSLEPPGGGEQYF
TRBV24-1	-	TRBJ2-1	CATSDTSGSNEQFF
TRBV24-1	once	TRBJ2-5	CATSDLRFTGGGGETQYF
TRBV11-3	-	TRBJ2-1	CASSLDPARPNEQFF
TRBV24-1	-	TRBJ2-1	CATSDPGTSEYNEQFF
TRBV7-2	once	TRBJ1-2	CASSLESGNYGYTF
TRBV9	-	TRBJ2-1	CASSSRSLAGRVDSSYNEQFF
TRBV5-1	once	TRBJ2-3	CASSLDGASGTDTQYF
TRBV4-1	-	TRBJ1-2	CASSQDEMPGHYGYTF
TRBV5-1	-	TRBJ1-3	CASSEGQSGNTIYF
TRBV3-1/TRBV3-2	-	TRBJ2-1	CASSQDPGLAGGPYNEQFF
TRBV30	-	TRBJ1-5	CAWSVLSGNQPQHF
TRBV3-1/TRBV3-2	-	TRBJ2-1	CASSLLPMTSGYNEQFF
TRBV4-1	-	TRBJ1-4	CASSQDPGITNEKLFF
TRBV12-3/TRBV12-4	-	TRBJ1-2	CASRGTDYGYTF
TRBV19	-	TRBJ1-5	CASNRGNNQPQHF
TRBV6-1	-	TRBJ1-4	CASSEVGATNEKLFF
TRBV5-1	-	TRBJ1-1	CASSLELPSENTEAFF
TRBV6-5	-	TRBJ2-1	CASSLAGGAYNEQFF
TRBV5-1	once	TRBJ2-2	CASSLGASGSLSTGELFF
TRBV27	-	TRBJ2-7	CASSPSGQGLYEQYF
TRBV4-2	-	TRBJ1-4	CASSQDTTGEKLFF
TRBV4-1	-	TRBJ1-5	CASSQAPGGNQPQHF
TRBV19	once	TRBJ1-2	CASSTEGETGLNYGYTF
TRBV25-1	-	TRBJ1-2	CASSEFADYGYTF
TRBV5-1	-	TRBJ2-1	CASSLHREGNEQFF